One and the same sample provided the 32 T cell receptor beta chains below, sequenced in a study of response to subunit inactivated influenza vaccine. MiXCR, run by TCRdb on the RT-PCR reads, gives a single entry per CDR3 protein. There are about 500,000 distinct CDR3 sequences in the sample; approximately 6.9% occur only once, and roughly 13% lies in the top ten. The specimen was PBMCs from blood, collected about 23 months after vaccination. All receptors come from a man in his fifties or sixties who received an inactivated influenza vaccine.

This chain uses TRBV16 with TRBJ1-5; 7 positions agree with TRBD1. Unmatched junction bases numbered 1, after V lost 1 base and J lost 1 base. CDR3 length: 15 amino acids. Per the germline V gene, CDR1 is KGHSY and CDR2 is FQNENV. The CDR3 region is CASSQYRGSNQPQHF. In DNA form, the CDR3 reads TGTGCCAGCAGCCAATACAGGGGAAGCAATCAGCCCCAGCATTTT.

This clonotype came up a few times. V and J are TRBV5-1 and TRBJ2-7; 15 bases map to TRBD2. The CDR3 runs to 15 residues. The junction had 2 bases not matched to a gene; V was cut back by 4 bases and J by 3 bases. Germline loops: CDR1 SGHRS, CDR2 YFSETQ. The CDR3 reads CASSRGLAGGYEQYF. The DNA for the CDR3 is TGCGCCAGCAGCCGGGGACTAGCGGGGGGCTACGAGCAGTACTTC.

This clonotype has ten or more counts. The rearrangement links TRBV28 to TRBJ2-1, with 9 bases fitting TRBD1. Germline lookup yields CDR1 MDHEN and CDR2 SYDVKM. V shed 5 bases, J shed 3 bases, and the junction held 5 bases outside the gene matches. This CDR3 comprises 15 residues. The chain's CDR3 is CASSLQGANYNEQFF. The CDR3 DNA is TGTGCCAGCAGTCTACAGGGGGCTAACTACAATGAGCAGTTCTTC.

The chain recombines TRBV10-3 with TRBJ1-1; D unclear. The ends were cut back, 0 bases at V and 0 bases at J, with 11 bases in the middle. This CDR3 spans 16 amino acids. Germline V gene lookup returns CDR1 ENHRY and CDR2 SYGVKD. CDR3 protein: CAISESNTGMNTEAFF. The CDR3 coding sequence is TGTGCCATCAGTGAGTCGAACACCGGGATGAACACTGAAGCTTTCTTT.

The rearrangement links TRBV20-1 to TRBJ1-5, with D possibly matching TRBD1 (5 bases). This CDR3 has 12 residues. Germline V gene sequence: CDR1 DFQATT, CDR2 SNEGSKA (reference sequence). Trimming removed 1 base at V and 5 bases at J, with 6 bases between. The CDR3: CSARVGHQPQHF. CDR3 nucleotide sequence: TGCAGTGCTAGAGTGGGGCATCAGCCCCAGCATTTT.

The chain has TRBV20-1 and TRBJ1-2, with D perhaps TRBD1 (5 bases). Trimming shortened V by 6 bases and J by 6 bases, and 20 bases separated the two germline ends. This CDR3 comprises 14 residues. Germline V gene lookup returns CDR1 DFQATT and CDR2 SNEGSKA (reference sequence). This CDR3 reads CSAAGQGPPNGYTF. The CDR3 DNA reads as TGCAGTGCCGCAGGGCAGGGCCCTCCAAATGGCTACACCTTC.

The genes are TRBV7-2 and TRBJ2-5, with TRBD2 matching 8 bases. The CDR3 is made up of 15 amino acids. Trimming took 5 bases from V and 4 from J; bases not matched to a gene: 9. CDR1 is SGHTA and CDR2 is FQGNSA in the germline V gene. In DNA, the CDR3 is TGTGCCAGCAGCCGACTAGCGAGATATATAGAGACCCAGTACTTC. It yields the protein CASSRLARYIETQYF.

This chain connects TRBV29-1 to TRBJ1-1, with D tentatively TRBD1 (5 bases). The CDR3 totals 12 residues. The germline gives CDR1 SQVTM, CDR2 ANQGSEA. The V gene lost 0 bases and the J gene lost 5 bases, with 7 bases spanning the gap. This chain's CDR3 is CSVEDGGTEAFF. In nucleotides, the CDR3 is TGCAGCGTTGAAGATGGGGGTACTGAAGCTTTCTTT.

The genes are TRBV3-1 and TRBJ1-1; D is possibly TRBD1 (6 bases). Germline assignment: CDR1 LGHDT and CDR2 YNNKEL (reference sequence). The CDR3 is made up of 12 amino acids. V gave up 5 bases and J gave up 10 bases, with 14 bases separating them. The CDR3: CASSEKGGAAFF. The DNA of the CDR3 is TGTGCCAGCAGCGAGAAGGGGGGGGCAGCTTTCTTT.

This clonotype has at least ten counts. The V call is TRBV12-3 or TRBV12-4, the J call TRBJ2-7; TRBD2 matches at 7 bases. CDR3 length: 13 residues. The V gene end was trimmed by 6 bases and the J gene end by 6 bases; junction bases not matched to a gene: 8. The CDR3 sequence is CASSLQLATEQYF. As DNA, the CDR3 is TGTGCCAGCAGCCTTCAACTAGCGACCGAGCAGTACTTC.

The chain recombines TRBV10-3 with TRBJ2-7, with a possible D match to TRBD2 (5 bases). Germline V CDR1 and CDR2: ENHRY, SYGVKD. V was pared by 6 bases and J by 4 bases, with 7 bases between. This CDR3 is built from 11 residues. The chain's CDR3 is CAIRREYEQYF. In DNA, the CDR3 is TGTGCCATCAGGAGGGAGTACGAGCAGTACTTC.

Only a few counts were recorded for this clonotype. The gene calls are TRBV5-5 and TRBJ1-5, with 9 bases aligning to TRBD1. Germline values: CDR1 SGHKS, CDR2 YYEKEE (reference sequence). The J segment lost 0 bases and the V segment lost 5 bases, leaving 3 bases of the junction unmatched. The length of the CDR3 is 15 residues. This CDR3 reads CASSVQGASNQPQHF. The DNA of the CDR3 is TGTGCCAGCAGTGTACAGGGGGCTAGCAATCAGCCCCAGCATTTT.

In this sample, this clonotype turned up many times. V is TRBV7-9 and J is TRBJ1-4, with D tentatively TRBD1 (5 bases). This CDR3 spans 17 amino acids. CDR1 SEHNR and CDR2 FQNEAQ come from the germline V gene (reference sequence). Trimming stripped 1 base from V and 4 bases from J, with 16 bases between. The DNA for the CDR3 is TGTGCCAGCAGCTTAGAAGGGACCACGGGGCTTAATGAAAAACTGTTTTTT. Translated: CASSLEGTTGLNEKLFF.

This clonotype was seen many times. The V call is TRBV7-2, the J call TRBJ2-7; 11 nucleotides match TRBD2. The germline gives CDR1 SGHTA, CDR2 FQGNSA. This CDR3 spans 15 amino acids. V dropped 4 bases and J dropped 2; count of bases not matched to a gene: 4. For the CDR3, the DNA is TGTGCCAGCAGCTCCCAGGGACTAGCGGCCTACGAGCAGTACTTC. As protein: CASSSQGLAAYEQYF. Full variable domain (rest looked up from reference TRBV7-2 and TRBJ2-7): GAGVSQSPSNKVTEKGKDVELRCDPISGHTALYWYRQSLGQGLEFLIYFQGNSAPDKSGLPSDRFSAERTGGSVSTLTIQRTQQEDSAVYLCASSSQGLAAYEQYFGPGTRLTVT.

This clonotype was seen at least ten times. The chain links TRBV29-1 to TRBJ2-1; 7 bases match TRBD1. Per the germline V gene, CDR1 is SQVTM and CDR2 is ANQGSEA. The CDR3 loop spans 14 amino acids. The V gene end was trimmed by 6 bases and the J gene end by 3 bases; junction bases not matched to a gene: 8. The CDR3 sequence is CSVPDRVGYNEQFF. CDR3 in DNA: TGCAGCGTCCCCGACAGGGTCGGCTACAATGAGCAGTTCTTC.

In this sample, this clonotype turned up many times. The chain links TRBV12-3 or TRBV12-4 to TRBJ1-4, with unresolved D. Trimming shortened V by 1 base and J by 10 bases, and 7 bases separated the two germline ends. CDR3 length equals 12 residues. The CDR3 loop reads CASSLVGGKLFF. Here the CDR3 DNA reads TGTGCCAGCAGTTTAGTCGGCGGAAAACTGTTTTTT.

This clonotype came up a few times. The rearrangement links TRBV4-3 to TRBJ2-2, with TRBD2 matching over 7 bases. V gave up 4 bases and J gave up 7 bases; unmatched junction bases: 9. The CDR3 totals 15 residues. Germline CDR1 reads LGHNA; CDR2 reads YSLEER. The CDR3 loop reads CASSPGTMGSGELFF. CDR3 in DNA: TGCGCCAGCAGCCCCGGGACTATGGGAAGCGGGGAGCTGTTTTTT.

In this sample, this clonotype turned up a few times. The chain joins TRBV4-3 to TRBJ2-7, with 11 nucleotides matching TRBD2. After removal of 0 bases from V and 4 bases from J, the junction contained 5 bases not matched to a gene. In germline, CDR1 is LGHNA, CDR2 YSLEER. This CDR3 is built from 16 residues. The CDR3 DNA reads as TGCGCCAGCAGCCAAGAGGTAGCGGGAGGGCCTTACGAGCAGTACTTC. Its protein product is CASSQEVAGGPYEQYF.

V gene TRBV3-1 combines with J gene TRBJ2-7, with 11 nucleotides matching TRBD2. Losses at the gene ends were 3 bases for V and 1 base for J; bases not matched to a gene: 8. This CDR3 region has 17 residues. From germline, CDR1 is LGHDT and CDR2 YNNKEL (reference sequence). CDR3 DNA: TGTGCCAGCAGCCACCTCCCTTCTAGCGGGAGGTCCTACGAGCAGTACTTC. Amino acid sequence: CASSHLPSSGRSYEQYF.

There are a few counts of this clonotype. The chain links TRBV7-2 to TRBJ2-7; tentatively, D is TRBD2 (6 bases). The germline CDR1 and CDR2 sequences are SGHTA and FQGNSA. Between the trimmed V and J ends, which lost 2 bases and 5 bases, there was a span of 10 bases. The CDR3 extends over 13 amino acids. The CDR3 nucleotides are TGTGCCAGCAGCTTACCTAGCGACAACGAGCAGTACTTC. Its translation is CASSLPSDNEQYF.

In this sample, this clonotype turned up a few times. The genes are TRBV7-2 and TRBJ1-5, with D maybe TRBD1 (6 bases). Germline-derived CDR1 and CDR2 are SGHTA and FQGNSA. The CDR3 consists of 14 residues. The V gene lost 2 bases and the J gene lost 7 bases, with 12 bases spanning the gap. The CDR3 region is CASSLYVGTQPQHF. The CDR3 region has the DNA TGTGCCAGCAGCTTATATGTAGGGACACAGCCCCAGCATTTT.

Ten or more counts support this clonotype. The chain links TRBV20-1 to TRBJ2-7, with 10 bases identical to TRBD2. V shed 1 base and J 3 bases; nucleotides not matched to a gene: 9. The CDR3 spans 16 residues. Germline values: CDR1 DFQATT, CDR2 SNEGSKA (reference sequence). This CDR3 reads CSARAPSGSYLYEQYF. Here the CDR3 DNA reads TGCAGTGCTAGAGCGCCTAGCGGGAGTTACCTCTACGAGCAGTACTTC.

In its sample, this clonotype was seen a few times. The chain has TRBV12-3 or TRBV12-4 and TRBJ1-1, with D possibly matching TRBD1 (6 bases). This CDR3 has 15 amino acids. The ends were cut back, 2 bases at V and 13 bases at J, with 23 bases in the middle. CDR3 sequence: CASSLSATGGRLHFF. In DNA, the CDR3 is TGTGCCAGCAGTTTATCGGCTACCGGGGGGCGCCTTCATTTCTTT.

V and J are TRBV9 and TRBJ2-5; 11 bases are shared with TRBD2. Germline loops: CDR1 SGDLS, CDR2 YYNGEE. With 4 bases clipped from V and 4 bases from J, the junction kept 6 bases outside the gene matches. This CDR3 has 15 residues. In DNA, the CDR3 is TGTGCCAGCAGCATAGGACTAGCGGGTGTAGAGACCCAGTACTTC. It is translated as CASSIGLAGVETQYF.

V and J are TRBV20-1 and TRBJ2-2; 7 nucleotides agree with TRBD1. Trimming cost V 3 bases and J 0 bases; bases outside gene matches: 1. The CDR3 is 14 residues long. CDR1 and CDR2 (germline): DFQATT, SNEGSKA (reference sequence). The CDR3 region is CSASGTANTGELFF. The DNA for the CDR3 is TGCAGTGCTAGCGGGACAGCGAACACCGGGGAGCTGTTTTTT.

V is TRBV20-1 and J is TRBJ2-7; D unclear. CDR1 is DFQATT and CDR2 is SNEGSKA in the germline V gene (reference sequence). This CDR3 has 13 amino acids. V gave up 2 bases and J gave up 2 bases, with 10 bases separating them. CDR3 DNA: TGCAGTGCTAGACTGGGTTCGGCCTACGAGCAGTACTTC. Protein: CSARLGSAYEQYF.

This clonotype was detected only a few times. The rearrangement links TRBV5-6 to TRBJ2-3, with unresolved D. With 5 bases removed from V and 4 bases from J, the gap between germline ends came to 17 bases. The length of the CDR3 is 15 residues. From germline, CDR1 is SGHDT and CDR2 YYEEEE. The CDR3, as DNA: TGTGCCAGCAGTCCTAAGGGTCGAGGCGCAGATACGCAGTATTTT. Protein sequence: CASSPKGRGADTQYF.

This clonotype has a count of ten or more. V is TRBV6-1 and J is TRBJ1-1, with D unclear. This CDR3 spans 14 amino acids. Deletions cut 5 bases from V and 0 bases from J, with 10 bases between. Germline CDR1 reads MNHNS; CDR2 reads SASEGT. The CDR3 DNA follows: TGTGCCAGCAGTCCCCTCCCCCTGAACACTGAAGCTTTCTTT. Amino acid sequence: CASSPLPLNTEAFF.

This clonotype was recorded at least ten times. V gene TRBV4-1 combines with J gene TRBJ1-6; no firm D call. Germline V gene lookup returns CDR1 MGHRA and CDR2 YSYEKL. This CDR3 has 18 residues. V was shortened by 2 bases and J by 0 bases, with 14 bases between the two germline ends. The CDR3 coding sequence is TGCGCCAGCAGCCAAAGGGCCGTCCCAATCTCCTATAATTCACCCCTCCACTTT. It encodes CASSQRAVPISYNSPLHF.

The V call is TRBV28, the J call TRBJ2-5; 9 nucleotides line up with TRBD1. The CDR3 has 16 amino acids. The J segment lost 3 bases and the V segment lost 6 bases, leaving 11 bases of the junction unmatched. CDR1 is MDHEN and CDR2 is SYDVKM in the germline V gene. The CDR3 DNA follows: TGTGCCAGCAGCAAACCCCGGACAGGGGTTGAAGAGACCCAGTACTTC. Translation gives CASSKPRTGVEETQYF.

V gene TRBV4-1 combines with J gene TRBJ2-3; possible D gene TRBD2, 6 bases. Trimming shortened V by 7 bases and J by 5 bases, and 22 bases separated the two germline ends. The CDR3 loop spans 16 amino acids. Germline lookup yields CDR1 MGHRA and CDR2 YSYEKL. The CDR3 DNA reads TGCGCCAGCACCCCGTTTGGACGGAGGGATAAAGATACGCAGTATTTT. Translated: CASTPFGRRDKDTQYF.

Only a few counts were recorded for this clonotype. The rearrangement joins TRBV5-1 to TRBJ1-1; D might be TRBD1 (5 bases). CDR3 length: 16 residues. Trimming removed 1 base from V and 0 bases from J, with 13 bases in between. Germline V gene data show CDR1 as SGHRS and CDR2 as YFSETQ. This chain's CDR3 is CASSLFRQNMNTEAFF. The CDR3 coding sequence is TGCGCCAGCAGCTTGTTTAGACAGAATATGAACACTGAAGCTTTCTTT.